One T cell receptor beta chain is described in this entry. V lost 3 bases, J lost 6 bases, and 7 bases stayed unmatched. The length of the CDR3 is 16 residues. Per the germline V gene, CDR1 is LNHDA and CDR2 is SQIVND (reference sequence). TCRdb reprocessed the multiplex PCR reads with MiXCR, giving one entry per CDR3 protein. Of under 300,000 distinct CDR3 sequences listed, 34% are singletons. Axillary draining lymph nodes of breast cancer patients supplied the node samples. This sample was taken from a study of breast tumors, draining lymph nodes, adjacent tissues. The sequenced material came from axillary lymph node tissue. This TCR came from a female donor with breast cancer. Some clones in this sample may be carry-over from other donors' samples. V gene TRBV19 combines with J gene TRBJ2-2; 10 nucleotides match TRBD2. The CDR3: CASSIEAGGPSGELFF. CDR3 nucleotides: TGTGCCAGTAGTATTGAAGCGGGAGGGCCCTCCGGGGAGCTGTTTTTT. Full variable domain (rest looked up from reference TRBV19 and TRBJ2-2): DGGITQSPKYLFRKEGQNVTLSCEQNLNHDAMYWYRQDPGQGLRLIYYSQIVNDFQKGDIAEGYSVSREKKESFPLTVTSAQKNPTAFYLCASSIEAGGPSGELFFGEGSRLTVL.